Described below is a single T cell receptor (beta chain) sequence and its context. Its antigen remains unidentified. Sequencing used immunoSEQ multiplex PCR; TCRdb keeps in-frame clones, though not all of them. The sample gives 40,000 to 60,000 clones, roughly 84% of which show up once; 20% to 25% is in the top ten. The data derive from a study of T cell responses to AZD1222 COVID-19 vaccine. Study-level points and caveats: All repertoire sampling was performed exclusively after the peak T cell response. Two AZD1222 doses significantly raised spike-specific TCR breadth and depth over controls. Most donors were white British and more were female, and clonal diversity was possibly underestimated. The span of vaccine-associated CD4 TCRs extended across spike, with dominance at 160-218 and 743-854.

Germline V gene lookup returns CDR1 SQVTM and CDR2 ANQGSEA. Trimming removed 4 bases from V and 1 base from J, with 7 bases in between. The CDR3 is 12 amino acids. The rearrangement links TRBV29-1 to TRBJ2-5; D is possibly TRBD2 (5 bases). Sequencing was performed on peripheral blood, taken on day 0 of MenACWY control vaccination. The TCR comes from an adult in good health. CDR3: CSVARAQETQYF. CDR3 in DNA: TGCAGCGTTGCGCGGGCCCAAGAGACCCAGTACTTC.